The clone carrying this T cell receptor beta chain was observed a single time. The target antigen is unknown. Germline is not matched at one junction end, which may reflect a read error. These data originate in a study of T cells after yellow fever vaccination. Study details: Fractions of limited cellularity were prepared by means of SMART-Seq v4 Ultra Low Input.

A 5'RACE template-switching step, the method used to make TCR cDNA, added a universal primer site and UMIs. TCRdb called the 5' RACE reads again in MiXCR, with one record for every CDR3 protein. The sample shows more than 350,000 distinct CDR3 sequences, 11% of them seen only once. Study results and limitations: Secondary responses were weaker yet peaked faster, day 5 versus 15. A large majority of primary-vaccination clones showed up again after the booster (about 96% CD4, 88% CD8).

This CDR3 is 13 amino acids long. Germline CDR1 SGHKS, CDR2 YYEKEE (reference sequence). The chain couples TRBV5-5 to TRBJ2-2; no definite D call. The source material was PBMCs, sampled on the day of the first yellow fever vaccination. This clonotype originated in a man aged 18 to 29 who received the YFV17D yellow fever vaccine. The DNA of the CDR3 is TGTGCCATCAGCTTTGGGTCCCTCGGGGAGCTGTTTTTT. Residues: CAISFGSLGELFF.